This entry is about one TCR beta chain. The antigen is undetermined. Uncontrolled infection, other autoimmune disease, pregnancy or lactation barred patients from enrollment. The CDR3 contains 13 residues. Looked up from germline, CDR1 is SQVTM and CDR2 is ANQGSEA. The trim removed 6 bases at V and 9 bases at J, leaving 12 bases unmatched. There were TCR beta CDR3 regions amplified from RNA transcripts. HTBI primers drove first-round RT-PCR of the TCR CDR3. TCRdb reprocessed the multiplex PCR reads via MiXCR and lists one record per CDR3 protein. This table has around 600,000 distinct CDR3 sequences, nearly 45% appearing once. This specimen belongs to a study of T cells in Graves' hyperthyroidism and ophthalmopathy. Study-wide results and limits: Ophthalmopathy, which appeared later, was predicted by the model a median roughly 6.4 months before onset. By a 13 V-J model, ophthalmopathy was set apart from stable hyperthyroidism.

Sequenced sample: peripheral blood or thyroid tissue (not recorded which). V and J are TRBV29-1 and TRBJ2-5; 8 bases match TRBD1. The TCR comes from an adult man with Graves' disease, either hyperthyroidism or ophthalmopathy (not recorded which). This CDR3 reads CSVVDRGNQPQYF. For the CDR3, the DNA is TGCAGCGTCGTCGACAGGGGCAATCAGCCCCAGTACTTC.